Shown below are 21 T cell receptor beta chains from a single sample sequenced in a study of PD-1 blockade in classical Hodgkin lymphoma. Described time point: cycle 4 day 1 (C4D1), after more than five weeks of nivolumab. Relapses following autologous stem cell transplantation were seen in all patients, with brentuximab vedotin exposure varying. Sequencing used immunoSEQ multiplex PCR; TCRdb keeps in-frame clones, though not all of them. The sample contains tens of thousands of clones, over 60% of which appear only once. The source was peripheral blood mononuclear cells (PBMCs), collected before the fourth cycle of nivolumab. These receptors all come from a human donor with classical Hodgkin lymphoma.

This chain joins TRBV2 and TRBJ1-5, with 10 bases identical to TRBD1. Germline V gene lookup returns CDR1 SNHLY and CDR2 FYNNEI. The CDR3 length is 18 residues. V lost 3 bases, J lost 2 bases, and 10 bases stayed unmatched. The CDR3 loop is CASSETRAGQGGNQPQHF. The CDR3 coding sequence is TGTGCCAGCAGTGAGACGCGGGCTGGACAGGGGGGCAATCAGCCCCAGCATTTT.

The chain has TRBV27 and TRBJ1-5; tentative D call: TRBD1 (5 bases). This CDR3 comprises 13 residues. Germline assignment: CDR1 MNHEY and CDR2 SMNVEV (reference sequence). Trimming took off 2 bases at V and 12 bases at J, with 14 bases between the two ends. CDR3 sequence reads: CASSLDSRGLQHF. The DNA of the CDR3 is TGTGCCAGCAGTTTAGACAGCCGCGGACTCCAGCATTTT.

This chain uses TRBV11-3 with TRBJ1-6; D possibly corresponds to TRBD1 (5 bases). There are 16 residues in the CDR3. Germline V gene data show CDR1 as SGHNT and CDR2 as YENEEA. Trimming stripped 0 bases from V and 0 bases from J, with 6 bases between. The CDR3 loop reads CASSLDGGSYNSPLHF. The CDR3 region has the DNA TGTGCCAGCAGCTTAGATGGGGGCTCCTATAATTCACCCCTCCACTTT.

V usage is TRBV4-2 and J usage is TRBJ2-2; unclear D gene. Germline V gives CDR1 LGHNA, CDR2 YNFKEQ. This CDR3 region has 15 residues. V shed 2 bases and J shed 2 bases, with 9 bases lying between them. The CDR3, as DNA: TGTGCCAGCAGCCAACTCCGGGCTAACACCGGGGAGCTGTTTTTT. Translating it yields CASSQLRANTGELFF.

V and J are TRBV28 and TRBJ1-5; perhaps TRBD1 as D (6 bases). There are 15 residues in the CDR3. Germline V lookup: CDR1 MDHEN, CDR2 SYDVKM. The V gene lost 5 bases and the J gene lost 6 bases, with 17 bases spanning the gap. The CDR3 sequence is CASSPTGRGPQPQHF. In DNA, the CDR3 is TGTGCCAGCAGTCCCACAGGGAGGGGTCCTCAGCCCCAGCATTTT.

This clone was counted only a few times. J is TRBJ1-6 and V is TRBV12-5, with D hard to call. CDR3 length equals 14 residues. From germline, CDR1 is LGHNT and CDR2 FRNRAP. The V gene lost 5 bases and the J gene lost 5 bases, with 10 bases spanning the gap. The CDR3 loop is CASGAKTDNSPLHF. The CDR3, as DNA: TGTGCTAGTGGTGCCAAAACGGATAATTCACCCCTCCACTTT.

V usage is TRBV11-2 and J usage is TRBJ2-7, with 7 bases that match TRBD2. Germline values: CDR1 SGHAT, CDR2 FQNNGV. The CDR3 is 15 residues long. Trimming took 3 bases from V and 0 from J; bases not matched to a gene: 5. CDR3: CASSFIAGSSYEQYF. DNA for the CDR3: TGTGCCAGCAGCTTTATAGCGGGTAGCTCCTACGAGCAGTACTTC.

The rearrangement joins TRBV6-1 to TRBJ2-5, with D possibly TRBD1 on 5 matching bases. The V gene's germline CDR1 is MNHNS and CDR2 SASEGT. The length of the CDR3 is 13 residues. The V end lost 0 bases, the J end lost 7 bases, and 9 bases lay between the germline ends. The CDR3 is CASSEARGGTQYF. CDR3 nucleotides: TGTGCCAGCAGTGAAGCAAGGGGCGGGACCCAGTACTTC.

The rearrangement uses TRBV2 and TRBJ1-5, with TRBD1 matching over 9 bases. This CDR3 contains 14 residues. Germline V lookup: CDR1 SNHLY, CDR2 FYNNEI. Trimming removed 4 bases from V and 8 bases from J; junction bases left unmatched: 6. The CDR3 DNA is TGTGCCAGCAGTGGACAGGGGGTCGTCGAGCCCCAGCATTTT. Protein: CASSGQGVVEPQHF.

This chain connects TRBV30 to TRBJ2-2; 7 bases align to TRBD2. Germline V lookup: CDR1 GTSNPN, CDR2 SVGIG (reference sequence). The length of the CDR3 is 14 residues. The junction had 6 bases not matched to a gene; V was cut back by 2 bases and J by 6 bases. DNA for the CDR3: TGTGCCTGGAGTTTGTGGGAGGGCTCCGGGGAGCTGTTTTTT. It is translated as CAWSLWEGSGELFF.

The chain has TRBV4-3 and TRBJ2-3; D unclear. The germline V and J ends were trimmed by 0 bases and 0 bases, with 13 bases remaining between them. This CDR3 contains 17 residues. Germline V lookup: CDR1 LGHNA, CDR2 YSLEER. CDR3 sequence: CASSQEARRASTDTQYF. As DNA, the CDR3 is TGCGCCAGCAGCCAAGAGGCGCGAAGGGCTAGCACAGATACGCAGTATTTT.

The rearrangement links TRBV6-1 to TRBJ1-3; weak D call: TRBD1 (6 bases). In germline, CDR1 is MNHNS, CDR2 SASEGT. V was trimmed by 6 bases and J by 0 bases, leaving 9 bases between them. This CDR3 is 14 amino acids long. This CDR3 reads CASRLTGSGNTIYF. The CDR3 DNA sequence: TGTGCCAGCAGGCTGACAGGCTCTGGAAACACCATATATTTT.

This clone has only one observation. CDR3 sequence reads: CASSHQGGGTDTQYF. The CDR3 nucleotides read TGTGCCAGCTCACACCAGGGGGGCGGTACAGATACGCAGTATTTT. The rearrangement uses TRBV18 and TRBJ2-3, with D perhaps TRBD1 (7 bases). Germline loops: CDR1 KGHSH, CDR2 LQKENI. The CDR3 sequence is 15 residues long. V lost 4 bases, J lost 3 bases, and 14 bases lay in between.

V is TRBV18 and J is TRBJ2-7; 7 bases align to TRBD1. Germline CDR1 is KGHSH and CDR2 is LQKENI. Trimming cost V 3 bases and J 6 bases; bases outside gene matches: 11. The CDR3 sequence is 15 residues long. This CDR3 reads CASSPPSRGQAEQYF. The CDR3 coding sequence is TGTGCCAGCTCACCTCCAAGTAGGGGGCAAGCCGAGCAGTACTTC.

The chain employs TRBV11-1 and TRBJ2-2; D ambiguous. The V gene's germline CDR1 is SGHAT and CDR2 FQDESV (reference sequence). The length of the CDR3 is 15 residues. Trimming took off 1 base at V and 4 bases at J, with 10 bases between the two ends. The CDR3 region has the DNA TGTGCCAGCAGCTTAGTGGGCAGACTCACCGGGGAGCTGTTTTTT. Residues: CASSLVGRLTGELFF.

This clone appeared a few times. This chain connects TRBV4-1 to TRBJ1-2, with D perhaps TRBD1 (5 bases). V was shortened by 2 bases and J by 2 bases, with 9 bases between the two germline ends. CDR1 is MGHRA, CDR2 YSYEKL, per germline. The CDR3 covers 14 residues. The CDR3 DNA reads as TGCGCCAGCAGCCAAAACAGGTTAAACTATGGCTACACCTTC. Residues: CASSQNRLNYGYTF.

There are a few counts of this clone. CDR3 DNA sequence: TGTGCCAGCTCACCAGCTAACTATGGCTACACCTTC. This translates into CASSPANYGYTF. The V gene is TRBV18, the J gene TRBJ1-2; D gene unclear. The CDR3 totals 12 residues. CDR1 KGHSH and CDR2 LQKENI come from the germline V gene. Trimming removed 2 bases from V and 0 bases from J, with 1 base in between.

The J gene is TRBJ2-7, the V gene TRBV5-4; tentative D call: TRBD2 (5 bases). The germline CDR1 and CDR2 sequences are SGHNT and YYREEE (reference sequence). The CDR3 extends over 13 amino acids. V dropped 5 bases and J dropped 0 bases, with 9 bases sitting between them. In DNA, the CDR3 is TGTGCCAGCAGTCAGCGGAGCTCCTACGAGCAGTACTTC. Its protein product is CASSQRSSYEQYF. The full variable domain, completed using reference TRBV5-4 and TRBJ2-7, is ETGVTQSPTHLIKTRGQQVTLRCSSQSGHNTVSWYQQALGQGPQFIFQYYREEENGRGNFPPRFSGLQFPNYSSELNVNALELDDSALYLCASSQRSSYEQYFGPGTRLTVT.

The V call is TRBV7-9, the J call TRBJ2-7; D is uncertain. Germline CDR1 SEHNR, CDR2 FQNEAQ (reference sequence). There are 12 residues in the CDR3. With 2 bases removed from V and 5 bases from J, the gap between germline ends came to 7 bases. CDR3 loop: CASSLSWDEQYF. CDR3 DNA: TGTGCCAGCAGCTTATCTTGGGACGAGCAGTACTTC.

In its sample, this clone was seen a few times. This chain joins TRBV6-5 and TRBJ2-5; D gene unclear. The CDR3 consists of 13 residues. V lost 5 bases, J lost 7 bases, and 14 bases lay in between. Germline-derived CDR1 and CDR2 are MNHEY and SVGAGI. CDR3: CASSPTATGTQYF. The CDR3, as DNA: TGTGCCAGCAGTCCCACAGCAACGGGGACCCAGTACTTC.

V and J are TRBV10-3 and TRBJ1-1, with unresolved D. This CDR3 is built from 16 residues. Germline V gives CDR1 ENHRY, CDR2 SYGVKD. V shed 2 bases and J shed 8 bases, with 21 bases lying between them. CDR3 in DNA: TGTGCCATCAGTGAGCGACCCCAGTCAGAGGGTGGGGAAGCTTTCTTT. It translates to CAISERPQSEGGEAFF.